The source of this T cell receptor (beta chain) is a study of T cell repertoires in ileal Crohn's disease. CDR1 is SGHDT, CDR2 YYEEEE, per germline. Losses at the gene ends were 2 bases for V and 4 bases for J; bases not matched to a gene: 7. The CDR3 runs to 16 residues. Broader study findings: Compared with CD4 T cells, sorted CD8 cells carried more expanded clones.

A note on this clone: Its antigen is not known.

Assay: immunoSEQ multiplex PCR; the TCRdb copy retains only in-frame clones and omits some. In the table there are some 30,000 clones, 80% to 90% of which are singletons. V gene TRBV5-6 combines with J gene TRBJ2-5; 11 bases align to TRBD2. This TCR came from an adult with Crohn's disease. Source material: ileal tissue. CDR3 bases: TGTGCCAGCAGCTTTTTTAGCGGGGGGGCCCGAGAGACCCAGTACTTC. It translates to CASSFFSGGARETQYF.